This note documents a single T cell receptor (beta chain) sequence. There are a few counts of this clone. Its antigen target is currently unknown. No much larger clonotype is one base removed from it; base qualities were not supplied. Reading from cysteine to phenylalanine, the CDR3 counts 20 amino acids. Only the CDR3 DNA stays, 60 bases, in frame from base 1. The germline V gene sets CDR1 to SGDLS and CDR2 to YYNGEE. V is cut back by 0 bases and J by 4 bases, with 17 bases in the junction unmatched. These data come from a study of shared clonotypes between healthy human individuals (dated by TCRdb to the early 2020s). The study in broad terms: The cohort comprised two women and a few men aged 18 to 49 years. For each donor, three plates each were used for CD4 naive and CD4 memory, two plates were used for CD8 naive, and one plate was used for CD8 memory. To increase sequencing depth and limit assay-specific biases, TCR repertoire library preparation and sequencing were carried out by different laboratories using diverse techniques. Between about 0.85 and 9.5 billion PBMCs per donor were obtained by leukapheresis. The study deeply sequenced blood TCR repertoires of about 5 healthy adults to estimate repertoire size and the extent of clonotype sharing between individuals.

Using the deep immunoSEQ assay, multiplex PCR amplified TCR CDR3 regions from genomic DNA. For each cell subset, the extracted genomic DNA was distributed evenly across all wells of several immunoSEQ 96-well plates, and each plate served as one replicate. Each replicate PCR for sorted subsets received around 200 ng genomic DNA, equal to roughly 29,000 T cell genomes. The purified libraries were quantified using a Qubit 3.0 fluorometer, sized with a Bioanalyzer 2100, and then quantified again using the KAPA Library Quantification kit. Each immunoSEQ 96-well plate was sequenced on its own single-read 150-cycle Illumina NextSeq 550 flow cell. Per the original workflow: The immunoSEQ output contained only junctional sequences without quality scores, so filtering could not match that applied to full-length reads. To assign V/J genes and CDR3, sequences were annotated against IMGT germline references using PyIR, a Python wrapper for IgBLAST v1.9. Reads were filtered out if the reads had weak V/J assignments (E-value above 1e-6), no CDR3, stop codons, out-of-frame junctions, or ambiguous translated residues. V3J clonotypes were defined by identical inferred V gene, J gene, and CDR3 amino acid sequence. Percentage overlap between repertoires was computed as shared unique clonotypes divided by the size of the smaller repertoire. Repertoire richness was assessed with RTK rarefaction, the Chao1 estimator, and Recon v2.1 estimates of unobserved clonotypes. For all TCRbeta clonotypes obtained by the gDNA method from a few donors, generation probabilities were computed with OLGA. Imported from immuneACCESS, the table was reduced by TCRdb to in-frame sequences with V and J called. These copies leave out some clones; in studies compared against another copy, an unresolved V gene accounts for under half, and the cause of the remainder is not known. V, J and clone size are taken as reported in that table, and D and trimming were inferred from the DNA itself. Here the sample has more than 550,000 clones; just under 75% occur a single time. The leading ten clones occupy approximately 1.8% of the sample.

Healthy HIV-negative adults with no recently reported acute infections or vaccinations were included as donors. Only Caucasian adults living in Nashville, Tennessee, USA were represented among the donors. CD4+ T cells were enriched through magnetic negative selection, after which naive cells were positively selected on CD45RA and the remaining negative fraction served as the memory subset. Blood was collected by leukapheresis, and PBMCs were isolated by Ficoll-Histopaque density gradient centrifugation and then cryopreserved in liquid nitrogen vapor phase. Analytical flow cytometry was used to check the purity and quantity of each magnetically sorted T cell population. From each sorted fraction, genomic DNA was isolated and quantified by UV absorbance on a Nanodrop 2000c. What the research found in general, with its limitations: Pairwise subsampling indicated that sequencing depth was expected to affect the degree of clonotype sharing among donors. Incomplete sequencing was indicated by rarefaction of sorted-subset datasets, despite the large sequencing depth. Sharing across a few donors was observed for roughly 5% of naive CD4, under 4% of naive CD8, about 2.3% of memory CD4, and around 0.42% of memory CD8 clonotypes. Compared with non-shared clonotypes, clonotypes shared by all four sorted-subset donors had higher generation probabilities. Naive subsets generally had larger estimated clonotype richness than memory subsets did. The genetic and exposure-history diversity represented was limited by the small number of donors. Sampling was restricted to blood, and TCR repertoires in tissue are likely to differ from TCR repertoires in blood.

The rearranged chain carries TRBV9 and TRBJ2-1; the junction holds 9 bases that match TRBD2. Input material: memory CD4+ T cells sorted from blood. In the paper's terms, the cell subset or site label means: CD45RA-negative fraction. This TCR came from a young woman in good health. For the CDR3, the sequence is CASSVVDGSFRLAAYNEQFF. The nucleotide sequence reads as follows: TGTGCCAGCAGCGTAGTGGACGGCTCCTTTCGACTAGCGGCTTACAATGAGCAGTTCTTC.